This T cell receptor (beta chain) was recovered during a study of blood T cell repertoires in COVID-19. Study details: Material from acute and convalescent COVID-19 was sourced from the United States, Italy and Spain.

After removal of 7 bases from V and 8 bases from J, the junction contained 7 bases not matched to a gene. The CDR3 has 13 amino acids. Methods used by the authors: Counts of nucleated cells, estimated from reference gene primer amplification, were obtained. The method was immunoSEQ multiplex PCR; TCRdb's version includes in-frame clones alone and lacks a portion of them. V, J and clone size reflect that table, while D and trimming were determined from the DNA. The sample holds around 150,000 clones, approximately 90% seen once. This chain connects TRBV12-3 or TRBV12-4 to TRBJ2-1, with TRBD1 matching 8 bases. Sequencing was done on a sample of peripheral blood. This TCR was sampled from a human donor in a cohort sampled during active COVID-19. CDR3 residues: CASNTGGGHEQFF. The DNA of the CDR3 is TGTGCCAGCAACACAGGGGGAGGCCATGAGCAGTTCTTC.